The next 25 T cell receptor beta chains were all read from a single sample in a study of T cell responses to AZD1222 COVID-19 vaccine (dated by TCRdb to the early 2020s). This specimen's time point label, interpreted: baseline before first vaccination. Library creation used the immunoSEQ multiplex PCR assay. Entries here come from immuneACCESS through TCRdb and include only in-frame sequences with V and J called. Some clones fail to appear in such tables; in the studies checked, an unresolved V gene covers under half of the shortfall, and the cause of the remainder is unknown. In this sample the table shows 100,000 to 120,000 clones, around 90% of which occur a single time. In total, the top ten clones hold 1.6% of the sample. Source: peripheral blood, taken on day 0 of AZD1222 vaccination. These receptors all stem from an adult in good health.

The chain couples TRBV15 to TRBJ1-2, with a weak D call TRBD1 (5 bases). V lost 3 bases and J lost 7, with 9 bases in between. The CDR3 totals 12 residues. Germline V gene data show CDR1 as LNHNV and CDR2 as YYDKDF (reference sequence). The DNA for the CDR3 is TGTGCCACCAGCAGTAGCAGGGCTGGCTACACCTTC. This codes for CATSSSRAGYTF.

The rearrangement joins TRBV11-2 to TRBJ2-7; 9 positions agree with TRBD1. Losses at the gene ends were 4 bases for V and 7 bases for J; bases not matched to a gene: 8. The germline gives CDR1 SGHAT, CDR2 FQNNGV. The CDR3 length is 14 residues. The CDR3 is CASSSTGGPGEQYF. CDR3 DNA: TGTGCCAGCAGCTCAACAGGGGGCCCGGGGGAGCAGTACTTC.

This chain uses TRBV29-1 with TRBJ1-2; D remains ambiguous. Trimming pared 2 bases from V and 4 bases from J, leaving 14 bases between. Germline CDR1 reads SQVTM; CDR2 reads ANQGSEA. This CDR3 is 14 amino acids long. CDR3 residues: CSVEQPPGPYGYTF. In DNA form, the CDR3 reads TGCAGCGTTGAACAGCCCCCTGGACCCTATGGCTACACCTTC.

The chain employs TRBV19 and TRBJ1-1; 7 bases agree with TRBD1. V lost 6 bases, J lost 3 bases, and 10 bases stayed unmatched. This CDR3 contains 15 residues. Germline CDR1 is LNHDA and CDR2 is SQIVND (reference sequence). CDR3 loop: CASRDRAWTDTEAFF. CDR3 nucleotide sequence: TGTGCCAGTAGAGACAGGGCTTGGACGGACACTGAAGCTTTCTTT. The variable domain in full, completed from reference TRBV19 and TRBJ1-1, reads DGGITQSPKYLFRKEGQNVTLSCEQNLNHDAMYWYRQDPGQGLRLIYYSQIVNDFQKGDIAEGYSVSREKKESFPLTVTSAQKNPTAFYLCASRDRAWTDTEAFFGQGTRLTVV.

The gene calls are TRBV6-2 or TRBV6-3 and TRBJ1-2, with no clear D. The CDR3 consists of 13 residues. Germline CDR1 reads MNHEY; CDR2 reads SVGEGT. V gave up 4 bases and J gave up 6 bases, with 12 bases separating them. The CDR3 region is CASSSWTVDGYTF. Written as DNA, the CDR3 is TGTGCCAGCAGTTCATGGACCGTCGATGGCTACACCTTC.

This clone has just a few counts. The gene calls are TRBV10-2 and TRBJ2-1; D gene uncertain. V was shortened by 7 bases and J by 8 bases, with 18 bases between the two germline ends. The CDR3 loop spans 14 amino acids. In germline, CDR1 is WSHSY, CDR2 SAAADI. The CDR3 here is CASKGPTESDEQFF. The CDR3 nucleotides are TGCGCCAGCAAAGGGCCAACAGAGTCGGATGAGCAGTTCTTC.

In this sample, this clone turned up once. The rearrangement joins TRBV19 to TRBJ2-6; a weak D match, TRBD1 (7 bases). The CDR3 has 18 amino acids. Germline V gene data show CDR1 as LNHDA and CDR2 as SQIVND (reference sequence). The V and J ends lost 6 bases and 0 bases respectively, with 18 bases between them. The CDR3 DNA sequence: TGTGCCAGTAGCCGCCGGCAGGGGGGACTCTCTGGGGCCAACGTCCTGACTTTC. This gives the protein CASSRRQGGLSGANVLTF.

V and J are TRBV27 and TRBJ2-7; 8 bases align to TRBD1. The J segment lost 5 bases and the V segment lost 7 bases, leaving 10 bases of the junction unmatched. Germline V gene lookup returns CDR1 MNHEY and CDR2 SMNVEV (reference sequence). The CDR3 sequence is 14 residues long. DNA for the CDR3: TGTGCCAGCATGCCAGACAGGGGCAGGGACGAGCAGTACTTC. Its translation: CASMPDRGRDEQYF.

The rearrangement links TRBV19 to TRBJ2-7; D is perhaps TRBD2 (5 bases). The CDR3 has 14 amino acids. V lost 0 bases and J 6 bases, leaving 12 bases between the germline ends. Germline V gene sequence: CDR1 LNHDA, CDR2 SQIVND (reference sequence). CDR3 sequence: CASSIDPTRTEQYF. The CDR3 nucleotides are TGTGCCAGTAGTATAGATCCCACTAGGACCGAGCAGTACTTC.

This chain links TRBV6-5 with TRBJ2-7; possibly TRBD2 for D (6 bases). The CDR3 is 14 amino acids. With 4 bases removed from V and 2 bases from J, the gap between germline ends came to 12 bases. Germline values: CDR1 MNHEY, CDR2 SVGAGI. This CDR3 is CASSWDRGTYEQYF. In DNA, the CDR3 is TGTGCCAGCAGTTGGGACCGGGGGACCTACGAGCAGTACTTC.

CDR3 sequence: CASGRGADQPQHF. The CDR3 DNA is TGTGCCAGCGGGCGGGGGGCCGATCAGCCCCAGCATTTT. V and J are TRBV5-5 and TRBJ1-5; tentatively, D is TRBD1 (6 bases). Germline lookup yields CDR1 SGHKS and CDR2 YYEKEE (reference sequence). V was cut by 7 bases and J by 5 bases, with 13 bases left in between. The CDR3 is 13 amino acids.

This sequence joins TRBV30 and TRBJ1-2; no clear D gene. There are 14 residues in the CDR3. Per the germline V gene, CDR1 is GTSNPN and CDR2 is SVGIG (reference sequence). Trimming pared 2 bases from V and 4 bases from J, leaving 14 bases between. CDR3 in DNA: TGTGCCTGGAGTTTGGCAGCCTCTATCTATGGCTACACCTTC. Amino acids: CAWSLAASIYGYTF. The whole variable domain, filled in from reference TRBV30 and TRBJ1-2, reads SQTIHQWPATLVQPVGSPLSLECTVEGTSNPNLYWYRQAAGRGLQLLFYSVGIGQISSEVPQNLSASRPQDRQFILSSKKLLLSDSGFYLCAWSLAASIYGYTFGSGTRLTVV.

In its sample, this clone was seen once. This chain joins TRBV6-5 and TRBJ1-3, with D possibly matching TRBD1 (5 bases). Germline V gene sequence: CDR1 MNHEY, CDR2 SVGAGI. CDR3 size: 15 residues. The V end lost 5 bases, the J end lost 0 bases, and 11 bases lay between the germline ends. CDR3 residues: CASSRWGNSGNTIYF. CDR3 in DNA: TGTGCCAGCAGTAGGTGGGGGAACTCTGGAAACACCATATATTTT.

CDR3 in DNA: TGTGCCAGCAGCATCGGGACAGCCACTGAAGCTTTCTTT. The encoded protein is CASSIGTATEAFF. The chain has TRBV7-6 and TRBJ1-1; the match to TRBD1 covers 7 bases. The germline CDR1 and CDR2 sequences are SGHVS and FNYEAQ. Trimming removed 5 bases from V and 4 bases from J; junction bases left unmatched: 4. This CDR3 region has 13 residues.

This clone showed up just once. This sequence joins TRBV30 and TRBJ1-1; the D gene is possibly TRBD1 (5 bases). Germline CDR1 reads GTSNPN; CDR2 reads SVGIG (reference sequence). The CDR3 totals 15 residues. V gave up 0 bases and J gave up 6 bases, with 17 bases separating them. CDR3 sequence reads: CAWSVREGRVSEAFF. In DNA form, the CDR3 reads TGTGCCTGGAGTGTACGCGAGGGGCGAGTCTCTGAAGCTTTCTTT.

The V and J genes are TRBV24-1 and TRBJ2-6; D is undetermined. V lost 5 bases and J 1 base, leaving 11 bases between the germline ends. The V gene's germline CDR1 is KGHDR and CDR2 SFDVKD. The CDR3 has 16 amino acids. DNA of the CDR3: TGTGCCACCAGTGGAAGGGAAAATTCTGGGGCCAACGTCCTGACTTTC. Its translation is CATSGRENSGANVLTF.

This chain connects TRBV5-1 to TRBJ2-7; TRBD2 aligns across 10 bases. J gave up 5 bases and V 2 bases, and 13 bases lay outside the gene matches. The CDR3 totals 17 residues. Per germline, CDR1 SGHRS and CDR2 YFSETQ. The CDR3 sequence: CASSLELAGTLQNEQYF. The CDR3 DNA follows: TGCGCCAGCAGCTTAGAACTAGCGGGGACCCTACAGAACGAGCAGTACTTC.

This chain connects TRBV7-9 to TRBJ1-1; no clear D. V was cut by 3 bases and J by 2 bases, with 7 bases left in between. This CDR3 contains 13 residues. The germline V gene encodes CDR1 SEHNR and CDR2 FQNEAQ (reference sequence). The CDR3 bases are TGTGCCAGCAGCTTCGCCAGTAACACTGAAGCTTTCTTT. Translated: CASSFASNTEAFF.

This chain connects TRBV9 to TRBJ2-1; TRBD2 aligns across 13 bases. J was trimmed by 4 bases and V by 3 bases; bases with no gene match: 4. The CDR3 runs to 16 residues. Germline V lookup: CDR1 SGDLS, CDR2 YYNGEE. CDR3 protein: CASSARTSGSYNEQFF. The CDR3 nucleotides are TGTGCCAGCAGCGCTCGGACTAGCGGGAGTTACAATGAGCAGTTCTTC.

This clone was seen a few times. The chain recombines TRBV28 with TRBJ2-3; 7 nucleotides align to TRBD2. CDR1 MDHEN and CDR2 SYDVKM come from the germline V gene. With V trimmed by 7 bases and J by 1 base, 8 bases remained unmatched. The CDR3 consists of 15 residues. In DNA, the CDR3 is TGTGCCAGCATAAAGGGAGGGGAAGGCACAGATACGCAGTATTTT. It codes for CASIKGGEGTDTQYF.

V usage is TRBV7-9 and J usage is TRBJ1-2; D is ambiguous. Germline V gene data show CDR1 as SEHNR and CDR2 as FQNEAQ (reference sequence). V lost 0 bases and J lost 1, with 15 bases in between. The CDR3 contains 17 residues. CDR3 nucleotides: TGTGCCAGCAGCTTAGCAGGCGCGTCATGGAATAACTATGGCTACACCTTC. Its translation is CASSLAGASWNNYGYTF.

The chain has TRBV5-4 and TRBJ2-7; D is undetermined. CDR3 length equals 13 residues. The V end was cut by 0 bases, the J end by 4 bases, with 8 bases between. The germline CDR1 and CDR2 sequences are SGHNT and YYREEE (reference sequence). The CDR3: CASSLDSYYEQYF. The CDR3, as DNA: TGTGCCAGCAGCTTGGACAGCTATTACGAGCAGTACTTC.

The chain's CDR3 is CASSYSWFNTEGYTF. CDR3 nucleotide sequence: TGTGCCAGCAGTTACTCGTGGTTTAACACCGAGGGCTACACCTTC. The V call is TRBV6-5, the J call TRBJ1-2; D unclear. The CDR3 runs 15 residues. The V and J ends lost 0 bases and 8 bases respectively, with 16 bases between them. Germline CDR1 reads MNHEY; CDR2 reads SVGAGI.

The gene calls are TRBV4-2 and TRBJ2-5, with D unresolved. The V gene's germline CDR1 is LGHNA and CDR2 YNFKEQ. The CDR3 length is 15 residues. V dropped 1 base and J dropped 0 bases, with 9 bases sitting between them. CDR3 sequence: CASSQAGRYQETQYF. Written as DNA, the CDR3 is TGTGCCAGCAGCCAAGCCGGACGGTACCAAGAGACCCAGTACTTC.

The rearrangement links TRBV7-8 to TRBJ2-1; no clear D. This CDR3 region has 15 residues. The V and J ends lost 6 bases and 8 bases respectively, with 20 bases between them. CDR1 SGHVS and CDR2 FQNEAQ come from the germline V gene. CDR3 region: CASSRGLGMRHEQFF. The CDR3 bases are TGTGCCAGCAGTCGCGGTCTCGGAATGCGCCATGAGCAGTTCTTC.